This TCR beta chain was sequenced in a study of response to subunit inactivated influenza vaccine. Points from the study as a whole: The authors put forward the suggestion that each seasonal influenza vaccination may bring in only a limited number of new T cells.

This clonotype came up a few times. The antigen is not known. Using its own MiXCR run on the RT-PCR reads, TCRdb lists one record per CDR3 protein. Altogether about 520,000 distinct CDR3 sequences are present, less than 7.5% being singletons, with the ten largest covering approximately 14%. Germline values: CDR1 KGHSH, CDR2 LQKENI. The CDR3 is 15 residues long. Trimming removed 4 bases from V and 3 bases from J, with 13 bases in between. The sequence was obtained from a man between 45 and 75 years old who received an inactivated influenza vaccine. This chain links TRBV18 with TRBJ2-1; D remains ambiguous. The sequenced sample was PBMCs from blood, obtained 23 to 25 months after vaccination. CDR3: CASSQGLVDYNEQFF. The CDR3 nucleotides read TGTGCCAGCTCACAGGGTTTAGTAGACTACAATGAGCAGTTCTTC.